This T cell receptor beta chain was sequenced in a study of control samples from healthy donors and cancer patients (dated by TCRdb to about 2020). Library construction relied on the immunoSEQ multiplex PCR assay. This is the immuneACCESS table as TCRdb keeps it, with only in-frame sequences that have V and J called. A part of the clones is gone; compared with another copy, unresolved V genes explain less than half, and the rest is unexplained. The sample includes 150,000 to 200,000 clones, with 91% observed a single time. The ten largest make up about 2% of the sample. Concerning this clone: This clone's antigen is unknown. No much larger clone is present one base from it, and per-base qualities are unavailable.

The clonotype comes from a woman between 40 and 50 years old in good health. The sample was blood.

The CDR3 region has the sequence CASSEVRRSRGTEAFF. The DNA sequence is TGTGCCAGCAGTGAGGTTCGTCGGTCCAGGGGTACTGAAGCTTTCTTT. The sequence joins TRBV2 to TRBJ1-1; a weak D assignment points to TRBD1 (6 bases agree). Reading from cysteine to phenylalanine, the CDR3 counts 16 amino acids. Of all the DNA, just the CDR3 is kept, 48 bases in frame from base 1. Trimming at the junction amounts to 3 bases on V and 5 bases on J, and the germline ends lie 19 bases apart. The germline V gene supplies CDR1 SNHLY and CDR2 FYNNEI.